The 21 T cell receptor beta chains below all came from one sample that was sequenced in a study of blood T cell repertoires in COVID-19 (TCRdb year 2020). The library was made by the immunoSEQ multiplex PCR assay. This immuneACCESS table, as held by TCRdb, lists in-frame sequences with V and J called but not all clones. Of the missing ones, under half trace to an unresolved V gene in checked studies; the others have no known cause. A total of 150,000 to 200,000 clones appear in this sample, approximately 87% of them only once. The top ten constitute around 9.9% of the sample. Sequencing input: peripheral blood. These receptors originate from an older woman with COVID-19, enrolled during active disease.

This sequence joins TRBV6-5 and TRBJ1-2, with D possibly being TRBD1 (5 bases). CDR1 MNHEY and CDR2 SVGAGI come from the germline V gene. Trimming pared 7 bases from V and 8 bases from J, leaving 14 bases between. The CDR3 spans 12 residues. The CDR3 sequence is CASKSTVWGYTF. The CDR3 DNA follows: TGTGCCAGCAAGTCGACAGTCTGGGGCTACACCTTC.

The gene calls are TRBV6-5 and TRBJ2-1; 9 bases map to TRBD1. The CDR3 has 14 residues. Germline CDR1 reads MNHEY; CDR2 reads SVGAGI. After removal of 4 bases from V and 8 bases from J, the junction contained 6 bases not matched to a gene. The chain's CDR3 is CASSLDRGGDEQFF. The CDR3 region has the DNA TGTGCCAGCAGTTTGGACAGGGGAGGGGATGAGCAGTTCTTC.

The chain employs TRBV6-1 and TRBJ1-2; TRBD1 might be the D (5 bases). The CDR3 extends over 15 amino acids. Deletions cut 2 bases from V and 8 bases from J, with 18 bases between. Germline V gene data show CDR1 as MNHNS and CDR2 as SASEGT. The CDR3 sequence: CASSETPGDPRGYTF. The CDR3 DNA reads TGTGCCAGCAGTGAAACCCCGGGGGACCCTAGGGGCTACACCTTC.

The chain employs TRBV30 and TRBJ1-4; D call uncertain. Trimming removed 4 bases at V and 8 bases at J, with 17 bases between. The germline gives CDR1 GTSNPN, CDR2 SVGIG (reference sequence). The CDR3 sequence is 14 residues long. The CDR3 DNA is TGTGCCTGGATGGAGGGAAGGGTAAAGGAAAAACTGTTTTTT. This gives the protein CAWMEGRVKEKLFF.

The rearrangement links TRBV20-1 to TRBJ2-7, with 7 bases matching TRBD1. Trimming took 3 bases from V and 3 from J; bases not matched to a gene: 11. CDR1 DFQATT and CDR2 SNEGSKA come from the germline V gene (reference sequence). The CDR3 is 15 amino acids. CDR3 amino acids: CSASRRGPFNYEQYF. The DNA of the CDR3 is TGCAGTGCTAGTCGTAGGGGGCCTTTTAACTACGAGCAGTACTTC.

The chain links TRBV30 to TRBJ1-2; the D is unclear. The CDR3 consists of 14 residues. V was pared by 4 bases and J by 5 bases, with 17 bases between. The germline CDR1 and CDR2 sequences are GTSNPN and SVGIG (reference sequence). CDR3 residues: CAWKPEWASYGYTF. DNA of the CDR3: TGTGCCTGGAAGCCAGAGTGGGCTTCTTATGGCTACACCTTC.

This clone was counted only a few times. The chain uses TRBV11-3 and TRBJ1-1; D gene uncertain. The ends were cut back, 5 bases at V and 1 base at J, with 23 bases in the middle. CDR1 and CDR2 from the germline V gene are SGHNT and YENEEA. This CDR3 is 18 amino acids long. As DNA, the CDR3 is TGTGCCAGCAGCCTAGGGAATAGCGGGGTGGGTTCGAACACTGAAGCTTTCTTT. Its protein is CASSLGNSGVGSNTEAFF.

CDR3 sequence: CASSYSTSSYNSPLHF. The CDR3 DNA sequence: TGTGCCAGCAGTTACTCGACAAGCTCCTATAATTCACCCCTCCACTTT. The chain couples TRBV6-2 or TRBV6-3 to TRBJ1-6; no clear D gene. The CDR3 has 16 amino acids. Germline-derived CDR1 and CDR2 are MNHEY and SVGEGT. V was clipped by 0 bases and J by 0 bases, with 6 bases between them.

The DNA of the CDR3 is TGTGCCTCCTCGGGGATTCGGGAGCTGTTTTTT. The encoded protein is CASSGIRELFF. V is TRBV10-3 and J is TRBJ2-2; D may be TRBD2 (5 bases). The germline gives CDR1 ENHRY, CDR2 SYGVKD. The length of the CDR3 is 11 residues. Trimming shortened V by 11 bases and J by 9 bases, and 13 bases separated the two germline ends.

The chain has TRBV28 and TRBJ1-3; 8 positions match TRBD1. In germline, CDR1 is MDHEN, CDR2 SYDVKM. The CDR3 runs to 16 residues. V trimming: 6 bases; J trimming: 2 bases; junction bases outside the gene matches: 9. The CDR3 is CASRPGGAAAGNTIYF. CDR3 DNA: TGTGCCAGCAGGCCAGGGGGCGCGGCGGCTGGAAACACCATATATTTT.

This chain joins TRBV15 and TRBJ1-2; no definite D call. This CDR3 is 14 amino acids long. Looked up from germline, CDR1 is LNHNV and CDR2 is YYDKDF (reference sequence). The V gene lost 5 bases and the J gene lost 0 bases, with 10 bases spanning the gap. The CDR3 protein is CATSPRETNYGYTF. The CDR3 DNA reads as TGTGCCACCAGCCCCCGGGAGACTAACTATGGCTACACCTTC.

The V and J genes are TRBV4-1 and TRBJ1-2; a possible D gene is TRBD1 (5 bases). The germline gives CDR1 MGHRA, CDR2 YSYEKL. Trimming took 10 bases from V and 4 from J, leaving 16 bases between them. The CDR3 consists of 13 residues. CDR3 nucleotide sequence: TGCGCCACGGGGCGGGGAACAAGCTATGGCTACACCTTC. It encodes CATGRGTSYGYTF.

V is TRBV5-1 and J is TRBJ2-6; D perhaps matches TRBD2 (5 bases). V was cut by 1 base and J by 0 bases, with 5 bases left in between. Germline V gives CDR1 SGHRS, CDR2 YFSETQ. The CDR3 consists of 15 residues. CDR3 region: CASSLTSSGANVLTF. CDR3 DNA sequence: TGCGCCAGCAGCTTGACTAGCTCTGGGGCCAACGTCCTGACTTTC.

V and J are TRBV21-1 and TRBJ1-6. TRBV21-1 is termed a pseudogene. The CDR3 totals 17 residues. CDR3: CASSRIGRNEENSPLHF. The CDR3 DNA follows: TGTGCCAGCAGCAGGATCGGGAGAAACGAAGAAAATTCACCCCTCCACTTT.

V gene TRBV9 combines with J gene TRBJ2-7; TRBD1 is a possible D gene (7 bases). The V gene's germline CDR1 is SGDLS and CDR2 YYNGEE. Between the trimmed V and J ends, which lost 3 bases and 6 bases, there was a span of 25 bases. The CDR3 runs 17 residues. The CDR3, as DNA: TGTGCCAGCAGCGGTAGTCGGACACGACAGGGAGGTGGCGAGCAGTACTTC. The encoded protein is CASSGSRTRQGGGEQYF.

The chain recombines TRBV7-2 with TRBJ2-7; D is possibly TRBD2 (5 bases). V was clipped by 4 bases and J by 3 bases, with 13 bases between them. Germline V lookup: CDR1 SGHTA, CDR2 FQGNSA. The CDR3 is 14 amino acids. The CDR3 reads CASSSLPGGYEQYF. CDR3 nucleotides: TGTGCCAGCAGCTCATTACCCGGAGGCTACGAGCAGTACTTC.

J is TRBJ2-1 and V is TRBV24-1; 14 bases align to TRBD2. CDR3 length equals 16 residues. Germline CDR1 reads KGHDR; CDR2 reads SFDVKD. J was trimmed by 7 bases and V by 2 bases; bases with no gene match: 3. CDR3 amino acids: CATSDWGTSGSNEQFF. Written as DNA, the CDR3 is TGTGCCACCAGTGATTGGGGGACTAGCGGGAGTAATGAGCAGTTCTTC.

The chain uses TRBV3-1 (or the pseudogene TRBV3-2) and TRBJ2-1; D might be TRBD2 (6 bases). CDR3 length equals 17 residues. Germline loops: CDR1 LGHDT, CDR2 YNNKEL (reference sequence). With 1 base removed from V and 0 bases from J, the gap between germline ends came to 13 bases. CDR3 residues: CASSQGRAGSSYNEQFF. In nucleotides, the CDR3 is TGTGCCAGCAGCCAAGGCAGGGCGGGAAGCTCCTACAATGAGCAGTTCTTC.

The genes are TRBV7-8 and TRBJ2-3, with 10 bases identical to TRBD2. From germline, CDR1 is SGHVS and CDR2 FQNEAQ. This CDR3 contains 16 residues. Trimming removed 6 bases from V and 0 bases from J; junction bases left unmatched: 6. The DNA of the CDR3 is TGTGCCAGCAGTACCAATAGCGGGAGGAGCACAGATACGCAGTATTTT. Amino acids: CASSTNSGRSTDTQYF.

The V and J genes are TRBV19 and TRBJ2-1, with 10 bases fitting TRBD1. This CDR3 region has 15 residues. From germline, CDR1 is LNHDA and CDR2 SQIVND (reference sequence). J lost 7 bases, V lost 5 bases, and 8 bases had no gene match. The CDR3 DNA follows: TGTGCCAGTAGTGTTTCGGGACAGGGGCTAAATGAGCAGTTCTTC. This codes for CASSVSGQGLNEQFF.

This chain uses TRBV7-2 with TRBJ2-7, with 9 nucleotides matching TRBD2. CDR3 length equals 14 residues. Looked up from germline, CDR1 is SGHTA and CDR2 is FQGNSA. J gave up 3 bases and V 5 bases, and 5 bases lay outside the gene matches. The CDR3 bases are TGTGCCAGCAGCCCGAGCGGGGGGAACTACGAGCAGTACTTC. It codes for CASSPSGGNYEQYF.